These T cell receptor beta chains were read from a single sample in a study of beta chain features in type 1 diabetes. The assay was immunoSEQ multiplex PCR, and TCRdb's table has in-frame clones only and misses some. Of 200,000 to 300,000 clones detected, 14% appear once; the ten largest clones hold 0.015% to 0.02%. Sequences were obtained from naive CD4+ T cells from blood. These receptors were taken from a man aged 25-45 years with type 1 diabetes. CDR3s include the opening cysteine and the closing phenylalanine or tryptophan. D genes are given only for firm matches. The size of a clone is reported for some rows only, either as once, few or many, or as a class for expanded clones.

clone_size	v_call	j_call	d_call	cdr3_aa	cdr3_nt
NA	TRBV5-1	TRBJ2-3	NA	CASSSLAVSSTDTQYF	TGCGCCAGCAGCTCTTTAGCGGTTTCTAGCACAGATACGCAGTATTTT
few	TRBV18	TRBJ1-1	TRBD1	CASSPPGQGAEAFF	TGTGCCAGCTCACCACCGGGACAGGGGGCAGAGGCTTTCTTT
few	TRBV29-1	TRBJ1-1	NA	CSAPGQTFGENTEAFF	TGCAGCGCCCCGGGACAAACTTTTGGGGAAAACACTGAAGCTTTCTTT
NA	TRBV18	TRBJ1-1	TRBD1	CASSPATGLNTEAFF	TGTGCCAGCTCACCAGCGACAGGGTTGAACACTGAAGCTTTCTTT
NA	TRBV7-8	TRBJ1-5	TRBD1	CASSLADRGKGQPQHF	TGTGCCAGCAGCTTAGCGGACAGGGGGAAAGGTCAGCCCCAGCATTTT
NA	TRBV7-6	TRBJ2-3	NA	CASSLTATDTQYF	TGTGCCAGCAGCTTAACAGCCACAGATACGCAGTATTTT
NA	TRBV5-1	TRBJ2-2	TRBD1	CASSVQGAGELFF	TGCGCCAGCAGCGTCCAGGGGGCCGGGGAGCTGTTTTTT
NA	TRBV19	TRBJ1-1	NA	CATAGARKAFF	TGTGCCACTGCGGGTGCCCGGAAGGCTTTCTTT
few	TRBV5-1	TRBJ2-5	NA	CASSLAAAPRRETQYF	TGCGCCAGCAGCTTGGCGGCTGCCCCCAGGAGGGAGACCCAGTACTTC
NA	TRBV19	TRBJ1-5	NA	CASSPGINQPQHF	TGTGCCAGTAGTCCAGGGATCAATCAGCCCCAGCATTTT
few	TRBV29-1	TRBJ1-1	TRBD1	CSAPGQGNTEAFF	TGCAGCGCCCCGGGACAGGGGAACACTGAAGCTTTCTTT
NA	TRBV5-1	TRBJ2-1	TRBD2	CASSKLADGVNEQFF	TGCGCCAGCAGTAAACTAGCGGACGGGGTCAATGAGCAGTTCTTC
NA	TRBV5-1	TRBJ2-7	NA	CASSLDVSSYEQYF	TGCGCCAGCAGCTTGGACGTGAGCTCCTACGAGCAGTACTTC
NA	TRBV4-1	TRBJ2-1	TRBD2	CASSQPTSGRGNEQFF	TGCGCCAGCAGCCAACCCACTAGCGGGAGAGGCAATGAGCAGTTCTTC
NA	TRBV10-3	TRBJ1-5	NA	CAISESEPAGKHF	TGTGCCATCAGTGAGTCGGAACCCGCCGGGAAGCATTTT
NA	TRBV14	TRBJ1-1	NA	CASSPPYQVTEAFF	TGTGCCAGCAGCCCACCTTATCAGGTCACTGAAGCTTTCTTT
NA	TRBV14	TRBJ2-5	NA	CASSQDLGPGEQYF	TGTGCCAGCAGCCAAGACCTCGGGCCAGGGGAGCAGTACTTC
NA	TRBV5-4	TRBJ2-3	TRBD1	CASSTTGFGPDTQYF	TGTGCCAGCAGCACGACAGGGTTTGGCCCAGATACGCAGTATTTT
NA	TRBV5-1	TRBJ2-2	TRBD1	CASSRGQIDTGELFF	TGCGCCAGCAGCAGGGGACAGATCGATACCGGGGAGCTGTTTTTT
NA	TRBV9	TRBJ2-5	TRBD2	CASSVASREISGPQYF	TGTGCCAGCAGCGTAGCTTCGCGGGAGATATCTGGGCCCCAGTACTTC
few	TRBV7-2	TRBJ2-5	NA	CASSLLAAVLQETQYF	TGTGCCAGCAGCTTACTAGCCGCCGTCCTCCAAGAGACCCAGTACTTC
few	TRBV19	TRBJ2-7	TRBD2	CASKVREDSYEQYF	TGTGCCAGTAAGGTGCGGGAGGACTCCTACGAGCAGTACTTC
NA	TRBV5-1	TRBJ1-2	NA	CASSLAPTGDGYTF	TGCGCCAGCAGCTTGGCCCCGACAGGAGATGGCTACACCTTC
few	TRBV6-5	TRBJ2-1	NA	CASSPAGQAYNEQFF	TGTGCCAGCAGTCCAGCGGGACAGGCATACAATGAGCAGTTCTTC
few	TRBV19	TRBJ2-7	TRBD1	CASSIRDRGDEQYF	TGTGCCAGTAGTATAAGGGACAGGGGCGACGAGCAGTACTTC
few	TRBV9	TRBJ2-5	TRBD2	CASSVGGSGGPNQETQYF	TGTGCCAGCAGCGTAGGAGGTAGCGGGGGGCCTAACCAAGAGACCCAGTACTTC
NA	TRBV21-1	TRBJ2-7	NA	CASSKSAGLAGGGSYEQYF	TGTGCCAGCAGCAAATCGGCGGGACTAGCGGGAGGAGGGTCCTACGAGCAGTACTTC
few	TRBV28	TRBJ2-7	TRBD1	CASSRTGGRYEQYF	TGTGCCAGCAGTAGGACAGGGGGCCGGTACGAGCAGTACTTC
NA	TRBV7-9	TRBJ1-6	NA	CASARGTYNSPLHF	TGTGCCAGCGCGAGGGGGACATATAATTCACCCCTCCACTTT
NA	TRBV5-1	TRBJ2-7	NA	CASSLGASYEQYF	TGCGCCAGCAGCTTGGGAGCGTCCTACGAGCAGTACTTC
NA	TRBV19	TRBJ2-7	NA	CASSIPGDYEQYF	TGTGCCAGTAGTATACCCGGGGACTACGAGCAGTACTTC
NA	TRBV9	TRBJ2-7	NA	CASSAGLVPGEQYF	TGTGCCAGCAGCGCCGGATTGGTGCCGGGCGAGCAGTACTTC
few	TRBV11-3	TRBJ1-1	TRBD1	CASSFGTGGMNTEAFF	TGTGCCAGCAGCTTCGGGACAGGGGGGATGAACACTGAAGCTTTCTTT